The 26 T cell receptor beta chains presented below share a single source sample, sequenced in a study of T cell changes during pregnancy in multiple sclerosis. The method was immunoSEQ multiplex PCR; TCRdb's version includes in-frame clones alone and lacks a portion of them. Among about 63,000 clones listed, around 93% were seen once. Specimen: CD8+ T cells from peripheral blood mononuclear cells, collected in the second trimester of pregnancy. The receptor source for this set is a female donor with multiple sclerosis, enrolled in a pregnancy study.

This clone was seen only once. V is TRBV4-1 and J is TRBJ2-7, with no clear D. CDR3 size: 13 residues. Trimming took 1 base from V and 3 from J, leaving 7 bases between them. Per germline, CDR1 MGHRA and CDR2 YSYEKL. This chain's CDR3 is CASSQVQNYEQYF. The CDR3 bases are TGCGCCAGCAGCCAAGTACAGAACTACGAGCAGTACTTC.

This clone was observed a single time. The V gene is TRBV29-1, the J gene TRBJ1-2; D gene ambiguous. V lost 3 bases, J lost 2 bases, and 16 bases lay in between. Germline lookup yields CDR1 SQVTM and CDR2 ANQGSEA. CDR3 length: 15 residues. This CDR3 reads CSVEEEGTENYGYTF. The CDR3 bases are TGCAGCGTTGAGGAGGAGGGAACAGAAAACTATGGCTACACCTTC. Combining the CDR3 with reference TRBV29-1 and TRBJ1-2 gives the whole variable domain SAVISQKPSRDICQRGTSLTIQCQVDSQVTMMFWYRQQPGQSLTLIATANQGSEATYESGFVIDKFPISRPNLTFSTLTVSNMSPEDSSIYLCSVEEEGTENYGYTFGSGTRLTVV.

V is TRBV25-1 and J is TRBJ1-2; the D gene is possibly TRBD1 (6 bases). The CDR3 contains 13 residues. V was shortened by 5 bases and J by 4 bases, with 11 bases between the two germline ends. Germline loops: CDR1 MGHDK, CDR2 SYGVNS. Here the CDR3 reads CASSLTGIYGYTF. In DNA, the CDR3 is TGTGCCAGCAGTCTAACAGGGATCTATGGCTACACCTTC.

The chain joins TRBV10-3 to TRBJ2-7; D possibly corresponds to TRBD2 (6 bases). The germline V gene has CDR1 ENHRY and CDR2 SYGVKD. V dropped 0 bases and J dropped 3 bases, with 9 bases sitting between them. The CDR3 is made up of 14 amino acids. CDR3 DNA sequence: TGTGCCATCAGTGAGTCGGAGGGGAGCTACGAGCAGTACTTC. As protein: CAISESEGSYEQYF.

The chain recombines TRBV30 with TRBJ1-5, with 8 bases lining up with TRBD1. The V gene's germline CDR1 is GTSNPN and CDR2 SVGIG (reference sequence). The trim removed 2 bases at V and 0 bases at J, leaving 9 bases unmatched. This CDR3 is 17 amino acids long. The CDR3 sequence: CAWSLGQGAPSNQPQHF. The CDR3 DNA reads TGTGCCTGGAGTCTAGGGCAGGGGGCCCCTAGCAATCAGCCCCAGCATTTT.

V gene TRBV19 combines with J gene TRBJ1-3; D possibly corresponds to TRBD1 (5 bases). CDR1 and CDR2 (germline): LNHDA, SQIVND (reference sequence). The CDR3 is 17 residues long. The V gene lost 2 bases and the J gene lost 0 bases, with 14 bases spanning the gap. This CDR3 is CASSIMTALSSGNTIYF. The DNA for the CDR3 is TGTGCCAGTAGTATAATGACAGCCCTAAGCTCTGGAAACACCATATATTTT.

V usage is TRBV10-1 and J usage is TRBJ2-7; TRBD1 aligns across 7 bases. Germline V gives CDR1 WNHNN, CDR2 SYGVQD (reference sequence). The CDR3 covers 15 residues. Unmatched junction bases numbered 9, after V lost 2 bases and J lost 5 bases. CDR3 residues: CASSEGGRGWDEQYF. The CDR3 nucleotides read TGCGCCAGCAGTGAGGGCGGCAGGGGGTGGGACGAGCAGTACTTC.

The J gene is TRBJ2-7, the V gene TRBV19; 12 bases fit TRBD2. CDR3 length equals 15 residues. Trimming took 5 bases from V and 2 from J; bases not matched to a gene: 4. Germline assignment: CDR1 LNHDA and CDR2 SQIVND (reference sequence). CDR3 sequence reads: CASSVRLAGAYEQYF. The DNA for the CDR3 is TGTGCCAGTAGTGTCAGACTAGCGGGAGCCTACGAGCAGTACTTC.

The CDR3 region has the DNA TGCGCCAGCAGCCAAGTCGATCGGGGAGGCGAAGAGCAGTACTTC. Translation: CASSQVDRGGEEQYF. The chain carries TRBV4-1 and TRBJ2-7; TRBD2 might be the D (6 bases). The germline V gene encodes CDR1 MGHRA and CDR2 YSYEKL. The ends were cut back, 1 base at V and 7 bases at J, with 17 bases in the middle. The CDR3 covers 15 residues.

The V gene is TRBV13, the J gene TRBJ1-5; 8 bases match TRBD1. Germline lookup yields CDR1 PRHDT and CDR2 FYEKMQ (reference sequence). J was trimmed by 1 base and V by 5 bases; bases with no gene match: 4. The CDR3 consists of 15 residues. The CDR3, as DNA: TGTGCCAGCAGCGTGAGACAGGGGAGCAATCAGCCCCAGCATTTT. Its protein product is CASSVRQGSNQPQHF.

This chain connects TRBV4-1 to TRBJ2-5; D is ambiguous. CDR1 and CDR2 (germline): MGHRA, YSYEKL. The CDR3 contains 14 residues. V was clipped by 0 bases and J by 0 bases, with 5 bases between them. CDR3 amino acids: CASSQENYQETQYF. CDR3 sequence (DNA): TGCGCCAGCAGCCAAGAGAACTACCAAGAGACCCAGTACTTC.

This chain connects TRBV9 to TRBJ2-1, with TRBD2 as a possible D gene (6 bases). Germline CDR1 is SGDLS and CDR2 is YYNGEE. V gave up 7 bases and J gave up 7 bases, with 18 bases separating them. The CDR3 sequence is 14 residues long. This CDR3 is CASGRAGSYNEQFF. The CDR3 DNA reads TGTGCCAGCGGTCGAGCGGGCAGTTATAATGAGCAGTTCTTC.

The chain uses TRBV5-4 and TRBJ2-7, with 9 bases lining up with TRBD1. Trimming took 4 bases from V and 5 from J; bases not matched to a gene: 7. The CDR3 runs 14 residues. Germline V gene lookup returns CDR1 SGHNT and CDR2 YYREEE (reference sequence). The DNA of the CDR3 is TGTGCCAGCAGCCGTGGGACAGGGAGGGACGAGCAGTACTTC. It translates to CASSRGTGRDEQYF.

This rearrangement joins TRBV27 to TRBJ2-7, with TRBD2 matching 12 bases. This CDR3 contains 16 residues. Trimming took 4 bases from V and 6 from J; bases not matched to a gene: 10. CDR1 is MNHEY, CDR2 SMNVEV, per germline (reference sequence). CDR3 protein: CASSSPGTSGPTEQYF. CDR3 coding DNA: TGTGCCAGCAGTTCTCCCGGGACTAGCGGGCCCACCGAGCAGTACTTC.

The chain's CDR3 is CATAGGTGKPQHF. The CDR3 region has the DNA TGTGCCACCGCGGGGGGGACGGGGAAGCCCCAGCATTTT. J is TRBJ1-5 and V is TRBV10-3, with a possible D match to TRBD1 (5 bases). This CDR3 spans 13 amino acids. In germline, CDR1 is ENHRY, CDR2 SYGVKD. Trimming pared 10 bases from V and 8 bases from J, leaving 18 bases between.

J is TRBJ2-5 and V is TRBV6-5, with TRBD2 identical over 11 bases. From germline, CDR1 is MNHEY and CDR2 SVGAGI. The length of the CDR3 is 16 residues. J gave up 2 bases and V 4 bases, and 6 bases lay outside the gene matches. CDR3 nucleotide sequence: TGTGCCAGCAGTTCACTAGCGGGAGAGGGGCAAGAGACCCAGTACTTC. Translation gives CASSSLAGEGQETQYF.

This sequence joins TRBV11-2 and TRBJ1-2; D not certain. Trimming cost V 0 bases and J 4 bases, with 9 bases left between them. CDR1 is SGHAT and CDR2 is FQNNGV in the germline V gene. This CDR3 is 14 amino acids long. The DNA of the CDR3 is TGTGCCAGCAGCTTAGATCTACGGTTCTATGGCTACACCTTC. Translating gives CASSLDLRFYGYTF.

Here the CDR3 reads CASSYTARGEQFF. Here the CDR3 DNA reads TGTGCCAGCAGTTACACGGCTCGGGGTGAGCAGTTCTTC. The chain couples TRBV6-5 to TRBJ2-1; a weak D match, TRBD2 (5 bases). CDR3 length: 13 amino acids. From germline, CDR1 is MNHEY and CDR2 SVGAGI. Trimming removed 2 bases from V and 9 bases from J, with 11 bases in between.

This chain links TRBV25-1 with TRBJ1-2; 10 nucleotides line up with TRBD1. The CDR3 runs to 13 residues. V lost 8 bases to trimming and J lost 6 bases; unmatched junction nucleotides: 6. CDR1 is MGHDK and CDR2 is SYGVNS in the germline V gene. CDR3 in amino acids: CASGPGQGHGYTF. The CDR3 DNA follows: TGTGCCAGCGGTCCGGGACAGGGGCATGGCTACACCTTC.

The chain combines TRBV11-2 with TRBJ2-1; 10 bases line up with TRBD2. The CDR3 is made up of 20 amino acids. V trimming: 0 bases; J trimming: 9 bases; junction bases outside the gene matches: 20. Germline CDR1 is SGHAT and CDR2 is FQNNGV. The CDR3 sequence: CASSLDSPFLAGGLGGEQFF. The CDR3 bases are TGTGCCAGCAGCTTAGATTCCCCCTTTTTAGCGGGAGGCCTCGGAGGTGAGCAGTTCTTC. Looking up the rest from reference TRBV11-2 and TRBJ2-1 gives the full variable domain: EAGVAQSPRYKIIEKRQSVAFWCNPISGHATLYWYQQILGQGPKLLIQFQNNGVVDDSQLPKDRFSAERLKGVDSTLKIQPAKLEDSAVYLCASSLDSPFLAGGLGGEQFFGPGTRLTVL.

The V and J genes are TRBV9 and TRBJ2-7, with D possibly being TRBD1 (7 bases). The CDR3 is 12 amino acids. Germline CDR1 is SGDLS and CDR2 is YYNGEE. Trimming left V 7 bases short and J 4 bases short, with 12 bases between. This CDR3 reads CASGPGGYEQYF. For the CDR3, the DNA is TGTGCCAGCGGCCCAGGGGGGTACGAGCAGTACTTC. Full variable domain (rest looked up from reference TRBV9 and TRBJ2-7): DSGVTQTPKHLITATGQRVTLRCSPRSGDLSVYWYQQSLDQGLQFLIQYYNGEERAKGNILERFSAQQFPDLHSELNLSSLELGDSALYFCASGPGGYEQYFGPGTRLTVT.

V is TRBV30 and J is TRBJ2-5; 7 nucleotides agree with TRBD1. The ends lost 0 bases at V and 5 bases at J; junction bases unmatched: 3. This CDR3 is 13 amino acids long. The germline V gene has CDR1 GTSNPN and CDR2 SVGIG (reference sequence). The CDR3 DNA reads as TGTGCCTGGAGTGTACAGGGGACGGAGACCCAGTACTTC. Its protein product is CAWSVQGTETQYF. Full variable domain (rest looked up from reference TRBV30 and TRBJ2-5): SQTIHQWPATLVQPVGSPLSLECTVEGTSNPNLYWYRQAAGRGLQLLFYSVGIGQISSEVPQNLSASRPQDRQFILSSKKLLLSDSGFYLCAWSVQGTETQYFGPGTRLLVL.

The chain couples TRBV4-2 to TRBJ2-1; tentatively, D is TRBD2 (5 bases). The CDR3 is 16 residues long. V dropped 4 bases and J dropped 1 base, with 14 bases sitting between them. The V gene's germline CDR1 is LGHNA and CDR2 YNFKEQ. The CDR3 loop reads CASSPSPGGSYNEQFF. The CDR3 bases are TGTGCCAGCAGCCCTTCCCCTGGCGGGTCCTACAATGAGCAGTTCTTC.

The rearrangement joins TRBV29-1 to TRBJ1-1; tentative D call: TRBD1 (5 bases). The CDR3 length is 13 residues. Germline V gene sequence: CDR1 SQVTM, CDR2 ANQGSEA. Trimming stripped 6 bases from V and 4 bases from J, with 15 bases between. The CDR3 spells CSVQWGVSTEAFF. The CDR3 DNA reads as TGCAGCGTCCAGTGGGGGGTATCCACTGAAGCTTTCTTT.

The chain recombines TRBV6-5 with TRBJ2-7; 8 nucleotides match TRBD2. This CDR3 region has 13 residues. Trimming took 8 bases from V and 5 from J; bases not matched to a gene: 8. The germline V gene encodes CDR1 MNHEY and CDR2 SVGAGI. Here the CDR3 reads CASSSGWSNEQYF. The CDR3 nucleotides read TGTGCCAGCTCTAGCGGGTGGAGTAACGAGCAGTACTTC.

This chain connects TRBV10-3 to TRBJ1-2, with D uncertain. There are 15 residues in the CDR3. Germline V gene data show CDR1 as ENHRY and CDR2 as SYGVKD. V lost 6 bases, J lost 1 base, and 15 bases lay in between. The CDR3 protein is CAISPGSGLNYGYTF. CDR3 DNA: TGTGCCATCAGCCCCGGGAGCGGGCTTAACTATGGCTACACCTTC.